This T cell receptor beta chain originates from a study of CD8 T cells in Susac syndrome. This clonotype was found once. The antigen is not known. RNA in amounts of roughly 0.5 to 1 ug was reverse transcribed with random hexamers. TCRdb reanalysed the immunoSEQ multiplex PCR reads using MiXCR and keeps one entry per CDR3 protein. The sample shows approximately 100,000 distinct CDR3 sequences, about nine tenths of them seen only once. Healthy donors acted as controls, with matching for age and sex. General study points: The study recognized that its TCR sequencing and HLA analysis covered a relatively small number of individuals.

V was pared by 4 bases and J by 2 bases, with 9 bases between. The CDR3 is 14 residues long. The clonotype was recovered from a human donor in good health. Sequences were obtained from CD8+ T cells from PBMCs. The chain recombines TRBV12-3 or TRBV12-4 with TRBJ2-1; perhaps TRBD1 as D (5 bases). In DNA form, the CDR3 reads TGTGCCAGCAGTTCGACAGTCCCCTACAATGAGCAGTTCTTC. The encoded protein is CASSSTVPYNEQFF.